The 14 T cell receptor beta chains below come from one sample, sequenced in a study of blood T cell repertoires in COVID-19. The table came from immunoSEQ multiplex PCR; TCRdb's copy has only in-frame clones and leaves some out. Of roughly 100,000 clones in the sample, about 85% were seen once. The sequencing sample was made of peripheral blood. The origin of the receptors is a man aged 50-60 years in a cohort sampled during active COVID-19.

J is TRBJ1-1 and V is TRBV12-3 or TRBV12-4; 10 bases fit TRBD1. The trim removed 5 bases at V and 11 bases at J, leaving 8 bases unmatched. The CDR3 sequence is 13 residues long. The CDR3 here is CASSRGTGAAAFF. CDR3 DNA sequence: TGTGCCAGCAGTCGCGGGACAGGGGCTGCGGCTTTCTTT.

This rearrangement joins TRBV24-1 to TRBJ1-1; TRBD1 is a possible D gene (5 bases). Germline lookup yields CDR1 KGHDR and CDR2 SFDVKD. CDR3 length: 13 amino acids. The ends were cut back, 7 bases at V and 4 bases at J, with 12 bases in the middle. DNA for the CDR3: TGTGCCACCAGGCAGGGTTATACCACTGAAGCTTTCTTT. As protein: CATRQGYTTEAFF.

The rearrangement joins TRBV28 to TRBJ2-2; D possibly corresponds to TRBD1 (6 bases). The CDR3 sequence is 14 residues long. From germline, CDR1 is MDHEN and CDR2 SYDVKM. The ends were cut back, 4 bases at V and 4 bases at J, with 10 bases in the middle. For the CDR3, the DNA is TGTGCCAGCAGTTCGACAGGCGTCACCGGGGAGCTGTTTTTT. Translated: CASSSTGVTGELFF. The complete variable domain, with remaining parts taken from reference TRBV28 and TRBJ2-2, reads DVKVTQSSRYLVKRTGEKVFLECVQDMDHENMFWYRQDPGLGLRLIYFSYDVKMKEKGDIPEGYSVSREKKERFSLILESASTNQTSMYLCASSSTGVTGELFFGEGSRLTVL.

For the CDR3, the DNA is TGCGCCAGCAGCCCGGGGATAGCCAAAAACATTCAGTACTTC. Residues: CASSPGIAKNIQYF. The chain is built from TRBV5-1 and TRBJ2-4; perhaps TRBD2 as D (5 bases). The germline V gene has CDR1 SGHRS and CDR2 YFSETQ. With 4 bases removed from V and 0 bases from J, the gap between germline ends came to 8 bases. CDR3 length: 14 amino acids.

The CDR3 here is CASSRRGSDGYTF. The CDR3 nucleotides are TGTGCCAGCAGCCGTAGGGGGTCGGATGGCTACACCTTC. This sequence joins TRBV11-1 and TRBJ1-2; TRBD1 is a possible D gene (6 bases). This CDR3 is 13 amino acids long. V was shortened by 5 bases and J by 6 bases, with 13 bases between the two germline ends. Germline V gene sequence: CDR1 SGHAT, CDR2 FQDESV (reference sequence).

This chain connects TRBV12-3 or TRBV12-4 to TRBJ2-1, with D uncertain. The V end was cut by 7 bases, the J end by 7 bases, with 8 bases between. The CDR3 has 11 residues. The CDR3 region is CASTMRNEQFF. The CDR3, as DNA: TGTGCCAGCACCATGAGGAATGAGCAGTTCTTC.

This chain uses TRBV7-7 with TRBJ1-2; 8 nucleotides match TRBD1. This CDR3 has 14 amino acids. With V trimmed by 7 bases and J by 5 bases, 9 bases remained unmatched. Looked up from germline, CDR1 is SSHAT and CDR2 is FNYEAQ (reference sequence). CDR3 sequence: CASNRRQGPYGYTF. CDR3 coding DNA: TGTGCCAGCAACCGAAGACAGGGGCCTTATGGCTACACCTTC.

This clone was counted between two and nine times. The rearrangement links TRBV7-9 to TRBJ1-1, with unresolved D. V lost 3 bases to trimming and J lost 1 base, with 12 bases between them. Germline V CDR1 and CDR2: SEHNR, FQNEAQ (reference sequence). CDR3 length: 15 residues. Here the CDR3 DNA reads TGTGCCAGCAGCTTTCGGGGTTTCCGGAACACTGAAGCTTTCTTT. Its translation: CASSFRGFRNTEAFF.

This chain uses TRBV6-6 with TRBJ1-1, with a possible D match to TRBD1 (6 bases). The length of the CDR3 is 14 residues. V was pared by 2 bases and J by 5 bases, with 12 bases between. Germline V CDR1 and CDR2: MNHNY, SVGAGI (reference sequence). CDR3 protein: CASSYEGGRTEAFF. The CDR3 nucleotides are TGTGCCAGCAGTTACGAGGGGGGGAGGACTGAAGCTTTCTTT.

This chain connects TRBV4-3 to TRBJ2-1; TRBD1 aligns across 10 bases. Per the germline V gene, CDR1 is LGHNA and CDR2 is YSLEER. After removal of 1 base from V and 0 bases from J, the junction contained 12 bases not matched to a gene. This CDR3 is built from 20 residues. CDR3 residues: CASSQGPEGGQGSSYNEQFF. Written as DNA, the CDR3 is TGCGCCAGCAGCCAAGGCCCTGAGGGGGGACAGGGGAGCTCCTACAATGAGCAGTTCTTC.

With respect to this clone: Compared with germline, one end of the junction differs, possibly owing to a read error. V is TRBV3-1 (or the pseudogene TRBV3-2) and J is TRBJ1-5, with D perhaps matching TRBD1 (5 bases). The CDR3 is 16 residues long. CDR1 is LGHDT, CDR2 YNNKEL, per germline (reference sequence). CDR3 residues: CAGSHRDRGGNQPQHF. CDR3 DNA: TGTGCCGGCAGCCATAGGGATCGGGGGGGCAATCAGCCCCAGCATTTT.

The CDR3 here is CASSTGQGYTF. Written as DNA, the CDR3 is TGTGCCAGCAGTACAGGGCAGGGCTACACCTTC. The chain recombines TRBV6-5 with TRBJ1-2, with D tentatively TRBD1 (6 bases). Trimming took off 5 bases at V and 8 bases at J, with 9 bases between the two ends. CDR1 and CDR2 from the germline V gene are MNHEY and SVGAGI. This CDR3 has 11 residues.

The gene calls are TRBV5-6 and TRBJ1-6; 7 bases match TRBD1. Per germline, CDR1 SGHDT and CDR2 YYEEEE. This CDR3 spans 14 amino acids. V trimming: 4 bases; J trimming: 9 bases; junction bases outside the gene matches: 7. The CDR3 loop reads CASSRGQVPSPLHF. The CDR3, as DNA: TGTGCCAGCAGCCGTGGACAGGTGCCTTCACCCCTCCACTTT.

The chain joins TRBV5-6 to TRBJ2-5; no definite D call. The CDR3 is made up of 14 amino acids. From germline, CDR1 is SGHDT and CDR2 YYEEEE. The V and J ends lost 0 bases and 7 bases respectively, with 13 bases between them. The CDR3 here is CASSLAQFLATQYF. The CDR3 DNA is TGTGCCAGCAGCTTGGCACAGTTTCTGGCGACCCAGTACTTC.